This TCR beta chain was sequenced for a study of blood T cell repertoires in COVID-19. Study summary: Acute-phase and convalescent COVID-19 samples originated in the United States, Italy and Spain. PBMCs, B-cell-depleted T cells, or T cells provided the cDNA or gDNA that made up the material.

Authors' data handling: Reference gene primer amplification gave estimated nucleated cell counts. Libraries were prepared by immunoSEQ multiplex PCR; TCRdb keeps only in-frame clonotypes and omits some of them. V, J and clone size are those of that table, while D and trimming were read from the DNA. The sample comprises 80,000 to 95,000 clones, more than 70% of which are singletons, and approximately 18% rests with the top ten. V dropped 4 bases and J dropped 5; count of bases not matched to a gene: 16. This CDR3 comprises 17 residues. CDR1 and CDR2 (germline): SGHTA, FQGNSA. The sequenced material came from peripheral blood. This chain joins TRBV7-2 and TRBJ2-5; TRBD2 matches at 7 bases. This receptor was taken from a human donor in a cohort sampled during active COVID-19. In DNA, the CDR3 is TGTGCCAGCAGCTCCCCCCCCGGCGGGGGTCTTAGGGAGACCCAGTACTTC. This sequence encodes CASSSPPGGGLRETQYF.